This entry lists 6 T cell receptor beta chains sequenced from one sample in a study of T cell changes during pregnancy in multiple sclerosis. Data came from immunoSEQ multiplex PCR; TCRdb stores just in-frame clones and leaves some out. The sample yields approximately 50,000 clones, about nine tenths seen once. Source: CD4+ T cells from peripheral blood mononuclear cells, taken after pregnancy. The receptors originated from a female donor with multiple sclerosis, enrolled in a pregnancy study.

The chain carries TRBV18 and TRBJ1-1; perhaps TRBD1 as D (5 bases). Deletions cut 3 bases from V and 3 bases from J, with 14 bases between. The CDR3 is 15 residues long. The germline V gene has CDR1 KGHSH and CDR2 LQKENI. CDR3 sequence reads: CASSPLGGVDTEAFF. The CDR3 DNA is TGTGCCAGCTCACCCCTCGGGGGGGTGGACACTGAAGCTTTCTTT.

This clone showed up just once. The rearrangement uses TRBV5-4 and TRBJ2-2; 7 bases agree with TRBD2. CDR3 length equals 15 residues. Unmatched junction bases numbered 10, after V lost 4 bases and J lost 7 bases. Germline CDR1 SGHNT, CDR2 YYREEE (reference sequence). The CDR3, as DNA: TGTGCCAGCAGCACCGGCGGGAGAACGGGCGGGGAGCTGTTTTTT. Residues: CASSTGGRTGGELFF.

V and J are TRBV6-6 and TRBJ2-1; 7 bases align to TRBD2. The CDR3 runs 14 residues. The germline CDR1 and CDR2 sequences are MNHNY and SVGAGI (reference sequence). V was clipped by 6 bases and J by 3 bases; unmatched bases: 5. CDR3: CASSPTSSYNEQFF. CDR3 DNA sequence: TGTGCCAGCAGCCCGACTAGCAGCTACAATGAGCAGTTCTTC.

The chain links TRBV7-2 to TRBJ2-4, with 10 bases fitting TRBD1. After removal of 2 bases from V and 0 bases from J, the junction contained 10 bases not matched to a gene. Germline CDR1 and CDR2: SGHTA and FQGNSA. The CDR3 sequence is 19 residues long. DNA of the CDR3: TGTGCCAGCAGCTTACGATCCGGGACAGGGGCATTAGCCAAAAACATTCAGTACTTC. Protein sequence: CASSLRSGTGALAKNIQYF.

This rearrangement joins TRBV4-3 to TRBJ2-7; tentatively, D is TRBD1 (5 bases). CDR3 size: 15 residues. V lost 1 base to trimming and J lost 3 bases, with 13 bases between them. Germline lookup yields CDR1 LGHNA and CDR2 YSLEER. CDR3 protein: CASSQGRQTYYEQYF. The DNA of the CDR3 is TGCGCCAGCAGCCAAGGCCGACAGACCTACTACGAGCAGTACTTC.

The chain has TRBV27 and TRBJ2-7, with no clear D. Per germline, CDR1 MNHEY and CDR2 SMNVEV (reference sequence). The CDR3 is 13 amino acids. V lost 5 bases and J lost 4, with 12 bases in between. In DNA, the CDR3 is TGTGCCAGCAGTCGTACCAACAGTTACGAGCAGTACTTC. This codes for CASSRTNSYEQYF.